This T cell receptor beta chain was sequenced for a study of sequential checkpoint blockade in melanoma. For the study at large: Randomization was 1:1 between first-line nivolumab→ipilimumab and ipilimumab→nivolumab.

Treatment in this sample: randomized to nivolumab then ipilimumab (arm A) or the reverse (arm B). Sequencing was performed with immunoSEQ multiplex PCR; in TCRdb, only in-frame clones are kept and a portion is missing. Among 15,000 to 20,000 clones listed, roughly 73% were seen once. V lost 4 bases to trimming and J lost 5 bases, with 14 bases between them. Per germline, CDR1 SQVTM and CDR2 ANQGSEA. There are 13 residues in the CDR3. The sample here was CD8+ T cells sorted from blood (inferred from file names), taken from a patient given nivolumab and ipilimumab in sequence. This chain uses TRBV29-1 with TRBJ2-5; D is unresolved. The receptor's source is a human donor with melanoma. The CDR3 DNA is TGCAGCGTTGGTCGAGGCAGTGTCGAGACCCAGTACTTC. Its protein product is CSVGRGSVETQYF.